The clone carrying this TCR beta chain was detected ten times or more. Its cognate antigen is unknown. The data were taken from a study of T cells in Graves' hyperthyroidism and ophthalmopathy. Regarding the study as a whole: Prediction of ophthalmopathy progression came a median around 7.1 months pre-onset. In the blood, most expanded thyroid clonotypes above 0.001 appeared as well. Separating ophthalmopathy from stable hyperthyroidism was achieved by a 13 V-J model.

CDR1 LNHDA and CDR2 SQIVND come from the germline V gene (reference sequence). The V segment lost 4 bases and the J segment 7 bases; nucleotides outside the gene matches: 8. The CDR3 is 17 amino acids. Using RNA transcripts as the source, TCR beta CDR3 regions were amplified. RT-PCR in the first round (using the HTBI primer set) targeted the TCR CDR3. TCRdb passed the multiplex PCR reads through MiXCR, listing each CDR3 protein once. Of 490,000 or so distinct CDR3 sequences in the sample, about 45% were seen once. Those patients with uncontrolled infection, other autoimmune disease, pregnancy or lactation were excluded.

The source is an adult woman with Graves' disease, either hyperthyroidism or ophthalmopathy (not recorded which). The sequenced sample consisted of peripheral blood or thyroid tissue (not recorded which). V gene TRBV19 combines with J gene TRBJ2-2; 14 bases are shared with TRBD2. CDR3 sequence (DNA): TGTGCCAGTAGTACCGGGGGACTAGCGGGAGCGGTCGGGGAGCTGTTTTTT. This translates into CASSTGGLAGAVGELFF.